These T cell receptor beta chains were read from a single sample in a study of HIV-infected patients and healthy controls. TCRdb reanalysed the 5' RACE reads using MiXCR and keeps one entry per CDR3 protein. The sample records tens of thousands of distinct CDR3 sequences, about 15% being singletons. What was sequenced was CD4+ T cells from blood. All receptors come from a human donor in good health. The CDR3 runs from the conserved cysteine through the conserved F or W. Each record gives: D gene, J gene, clone size, V gene, CDR3 DNA, CDR3 protein. A D gene is named only where the DNA matches it firmly. Some rows have no size entry. The others give once, few or many, or a class for an expanded clone.

>-|TRBJ1-1|-|TRBV30
TGTGCCTGGAGTGTACCGGGGTTGAACACTGAAGCTTTCTTT
CAWSVPGLNTEAFF
>TRBD1|TRBJ1-4|few|TRBV28
TGTGCCAGCAGTTTAGACAGGGTTAATGAAAAACTGTTTTTT
CASSLDRVNEKLFF
>-|TRBJ2-3|few|TRBV29-1
TGCAGCGTTGATACCAACACAGATACGCAGTATTTT
CSVDTNTDTQYF
>TRBD2|TRBJ2-3|many|TRBV7-6
TGTGCCAGCAGCCTTAGCGGGGGGGTAGCAGATACGCAGTATTTT
CASSLSGGVADTQYF
>-|TRBJ2-7|-|TRBV24-1
TGTGCCACCAGTGATACACGGACTGGTGGCCGGGAGCAGTACTTC
CATSDTRTGGREQYF
>TRBD1|TRBJ2-7|-|TRBV7-9
TGTGCCAGCAGCTTAAGGACAGGGGTTATTTACGAGCAGTACTTC
CASSLRTGVIYEQYF
>-|TRBJ1-1|-|TRBV5-1
TGCGCCAGCAGCTTGGCTCCAGGGGTGAACACTGAAGCTTTCTTT
CASSLAPGVNTEAFF
>TRBD2|TRBJ2-7|-|TRBV7-2
TGTGCCAGCAGCTCACGACTAGCGGGACCCACCAATTACTACGAGCAGTACTTC
CASSSRLAGPTNYYEQYF
>-|TRBJ1-1|-|TRBV7-2
TGTGCCAGCAGCTCAAAAGAGGGGGTGAACACTGAAGCTTTCTTT
CASSSKEGVNTEAFF
>TRBD2|TRBJ2-3|many|TRBV7-9
TGTGCCAGCAGTTCTAGCGGGAGGTCCGATACGCAGTATTTT
CASSSSGRSDTQYF
>-|TRBJ2-3|-|TRBV10-3
TGTGCCATCAGTGAGTCGGTAACTAGCACAGATACGCAGTATTTT
CAISESVTSTDTQYF
>-|TRBJ2-3|few|TRBV6-6
TGTGCCAGCAGGAAACTCCCAGGGGCTAGAGGAACAGATACGCAGTATTTT
CASRKLPGARGTDTQYF
>-|TRBJ2-7|-|TRBV28
TGTGCCAGCAGTTTAATGGCGACAGGAAGCTCCTACGAGCAGTACTTC
CASSLMATGSSYEQYF
>-|TRBJ2-3|-|TRBV7-9
TGTGCCAGCAGTCAGAAGGATACGCAGTATTTT
CASSQKDTQYF
>TRBD2|TRBJ2-2|-|TRBV6-2/TRBV6-3
TGTGCCAGCAGTTGGTCTAGCGGGAGGGCCGCCGGGGAGCTGTTTTTT
CASSWSSGRAAGELFF
>-|TRBJ1-6|few|TRBV20-1
TGCAGTGCTAGAGATCTGCAGGCCTGGTCACCCCTCCACTTT
CSARDLQAWSPLHF
>-|TRBJ2-5|-|TRBV9
TGTGCCAGCAGTTCCTCTAGCGCGACTCAAGAGACCCAGTACTTC
CASSSSSATQETQYF
>-|TRBJ2-1|few|TRBV5-1
TGCGCCAGCAGCCTAGGCACGGTGAATGAGCAGTTCTTC
CASSLGTVNEQFF
>-|TRBJ2-3|few|TRBV6-5
TGTGCCAGCAGTTGGGGACCGCCTACAGATACGCAGTATTTT
CASSWGPPTDTQYF
>-|TRBJ1-2|many|TRBV7-9
TGTGCCAGCAGCTTACTCCAGGGGAACTATGGCTACACCTTC
CASSLLQGNYGYTF
>-|TRBJ2-5|many|TRBV6-2/TRBV6-3
TGTGCCAGCAGTTACAATCGACAAGAGACCCAGTACTTC
CASSYNRQETQYF
>-|TRBJ2-2|many|TRBV5-5
TGTGCCAGCAGCTTCTTGGGGGGTCAGGACACCGGGGAGCTGTTTTTT
CASSFLGGQDTGELFF
>TRBD2|TRBJ2-2|-|TRBV19
TGTGCCAGTAGTATGACTAGCGGGAACACCGGGGAGCTGTTTTTT
CASSMTSGNTGELFF
>-|TRBJ2-3|-|TRBV7-8
TGTGCCAGCAGCTTCCGGACGGCTGAAGATACGCAGTATTTT
CASSFRTAEDTQYF
>-|TRBJ1-5|many|TRBV7-2
TGTGCCAGCAGCCAATATAGCAATCAGCCCCAGCATTTT
CASSQYSNQPQHF
>TRBD1|TRBJ1-2|-|TRBV16
TGTGCCAGCAGCCTTAACGACAGGGGAGGCTACACCTTC
CASSLNDRGGYTF
>-|TRBJ1-4|-|TRBV5-1
TGCGCCAGCAGCTTGGACCCTTCGCGGGCAACTAATGAAAAACTGTTTTTT
CASSLDPSRATNEKLFF
>-|TRBJ1-1|once|TRBV7-2
TGTGCCAGCAGCGGCTTCTTGGTGAACACTGAAGCTTTCTTT
CASSGFLVNTEAFF
>TRBD2|TRBJ2-7|-|TRBV19
TGTGCCACTGCCGCGGGTCTCGGACTAGCGGGATCGTACGAGCAGTACTTC
CATAAGLGLAGSYEQYF
>TRBD2|TRBJ2-7|many|TRBV27
TGTGCCAGCAGTGACGAGCGGGGTGACTGGCAGTACTTC
CASSDERGDWQYF
>-|TRBJ2-1|few|TRBV10-3
TGTGCCATCAGAGGGGGATCATACAATGAGCAGTTCTTC
CAIRGGSYNEQFF
>TRBD1|TRBJ1-2|few|TRBV7-2
TGTGCCAGCAGCTTTACGACAGGGAACTATGGCTACACCTTC
CASSFTTGNYGYTF
>TRBD2|TRBJ2-5|few|TRBV28
TGTGCCAGCACTACCTTGCTAGCGGGAGGGGAGACCCAGTACTTC
CASTTLLAGGETQYF
>-|TRBJ2-2|few|TRBV4-2
TGTGCCAGCAGCCAAGATTTCAGGGGCGGCACCGGGGAGCTGTTTTTT
CASSQDFRGGTGELFF
>-|TRBJ2-3|-|TRBV29-1
TGCAGCGCGGCGGCGGGCCCAGATACGCAGTATTTT
CSAAAGPDTQYF
>-|TRBJ2-3|-|TRBV7-3
TGTGCCAGCAGCTTGACTCAGGCCAATGCGGGAGATACGCAGTATTTT
CASSLTQANAGDTQYF
>-|TRBJ2-7|few|TRBV6-6
TGTGCCAGCAGTCACCCCCCGACTGTTTACGAGCAGTACTTC
CASSHPPTVYEQYF
>-|TRBJ1-2|few|TRBV2
TGTGCCAGCAGTGAAGCGGAAAACTATGGCTACACCTTC
CASSEAENYGYTF
>TRBD2|TRBJ2-3|-|TRBV2
TGTGCCAGCAGCCCCGGACTAGCTGGCACAGATACGCAGTATTTT
CASSPGLAGTDTQYF
>-|TRBJ1-5|many|TRBV19
TGTGCCAGTAGTACCCTAAATCAGCCCCAGCATTTT
CASSTLNQPQHF
>-|TRBJ1-1|-|TRBV20-1
TGCAGTGCTACGGGACGGATGAACACTGAAGCTTTCTTT
CSATGRMNTEAFF
>TRBD1|TRBJ2-7|few|TRBV18
TGTGCCAGCTCACCGGGACAGGCCGCTTACGAGCAGTACTTC
CASSPGQAAYEQYF
>-|TRBJ2-1|-|TRBV5-4
TGTGCCAGCAGTTTAACCCTCGCCCACTTAGACAATGAGCAGTTCTTC
CASSLTLAHLDNEQFF
>-|TRBJ2-1|-|TRBV20-1
TGCAGTGCTAGACCCATAGAGAGCTCCTACAATGAGCAGTTCTTC
CSARPIESSYNEQFF
>-|TRBJ2-5|few|TRBV28
TGTGCCAGCAGTCTTCTGGGCCATCAAGAGACCCAGTACTTC
CASSLLGHQETQYF
>TRBD2|TRBJ2-5|once|TRBV7-9
TGTGCCAGCAGCTACCCAGGACTAGTCGTTCAAGAGACCCAGTACTTC
CASSYPGLVVQETQYF
>TRBD2|TRBJ2-1|-|TRBV19
TGTGCCAGTAGTCAACCAAGCGGGAGGAATTACAATGAGCAGTTCTTC
CASSQPSGRNYNEQFF
>-|TRBJ2-7|-|TRBV20-1
TGCAGTGCTAGTGTAGCCATTGCCTACGAGCAGTACTTC
CSASVAIAYEQYF